This T cell receptor beta chain was retrieved from a study of cytomegalovirus exposure and HLA in healthy donors (dated by TCRdb to about 2017). Study-level background: In an earlier analysis of 450 to 750 of the donors, 250 to 300 Gb of sequence data and 90 million to 130 million unique TCR beta sequences from about 190 million T cells were reported. An early release covering over 500 HLA-typed donors comprised 250 to 350 gigabases of sequencing data and some 79 million unique TCR sequences. The genetic ancestry cluster associated with self-reported Caucasian donors included approximately 85% of the roughly 400 genotyped donors. The aim of the study was to test whether cataloging public T cell receptors could identify signatures of past pathogen exposure. The study profiled the T cell repertoires of more than 500 subjects by immunosequencing and related them to cytomegalovirus serostatus. Besides the first cohort of more than 650 subjects, a separate validation cohort made up of roughly 120 different subjects was used. The study combined high-throughput TCR immunosequencing, statistical association of individual TCRs with disease status, and machine learning to predict cytomegalovirus infection status. In a later analysis, previously published TCR beta repertoires from 550 to 750 donors were re-analyzed and high-resolution HLA genotyping was added so that TCR occurrence patterns could be studied. Rather than using new phenotypic data, the later analysis identified candidate immune exposures from TCR beta sequences and from how often those sequences occurred across donors. An earlier analysis of 500 to 750 of the donors applied high-throughput TCR beta sequencing to assess whether each TCR beta V gene segment acted as functional or pseudogenic. Donor age, sex, ethnicity and CMV serostatus were compiled alongside the repertoire data. A later genetic analysis used genome-wide SNP genotypes for about three fifths of the 666 donors, treating that subset as a discovery cohort. Every discovery cohort repertoire had been produced on one sequencing platform. HLA typing included class I and class II loci at four-digit resolution. Typing coverage differed by locus: A, B, C, DRB1 and DQB1 were typed in about 620-630 donors, DQA1 in 522, DPA1 in 606, and DPB1 in roughly 450. About five DR-DQ haplotypes were treated as single units for association and clustering because of strong linkage in the cohort. Among about 410 genotyped donors of the cohort, an average of around 220,000 unique TCR beta nucleotide sequences was sequenced per donor, of which approximately 18% were non-productive. The investigation overall reported the following: A further reported finding was that TCR beta sequences accurately predicted the HLA-A and HLA-B alleles for most subjects in the first cohort. In a later analysis, HLA-associated TCR beta chains were found to be more clonally expanded and to have lower generation probabilities than equally common non-associated chains. Some IMGT-functional V segments, including TRBV6-2 and TRBV6-3, could not be distinguished by the 87-base-pair reads and were therefore excluded. Compared with the approximately 710-donor mean, donors in an Asian-associated ancestry cluster had fewer N-insertions in productive TCRs, according to a later genetic analysis. Correlated functional status among segregating V segments might reflect linkage disequilibrium, but an unknown experimental factor could not be ruled out. The classifier was reported to diagnose cytomegalovirus status with high specificity and sensitivity in both the original cohort and the validation cohort. The sequencing pipeline was judged likely to have produced a cluster of highly shared sequence variants as a technical artifact. In the study, 150 to 200 TCR beta chains were listed as associated with cytomegalovirus. Most TCR sequences were observed very rarely across donors, whereas some public TCRs were present in many individuals. A later analysis associated 17,000 or so TCR beta sequences with specific HLA alleles at a false discovery rate of 0.05. The authors suggested that the approach could potentially be extended to other disease states and immunological phenotypes. A few of the identified cytomegalovirus-associated TCR beta chains were confirmed in vitro to be specific for cytomegalovirus antigens. CMV serostatus was the only immune exposure information available for the cohort. V-gene and J-gene trimming of TCR beta chains was associated with a missense DCLRE1C variant in a later genetic analysis, and the association was replicated in an independent cohort. Most CMV-associated TCR beta chains appeared to be HLA-restricted in a later analysis, and the HLA associations seemed to be driven largely by CMV exposure. Sequencing depth was assumed to be roughly uniform across donors in the presence/absence analyses, though that assumption may not hold. The cohort was sequenced for TCR beta chains only, and without alpha or paired-chain data the features that could be detected were limited. Strong co-occurrence of HLA alleles, especially DR and DQ, made assigning TCR associations to individual alleles difficult. A later analysis reported that several top co-occurrence clusters appeared linked to parvovirus B19, influenza, CMV and Epstein-Barr virus. According to a later analysis, TCR association rates differed among HLA loci, with DRB1 alleles showing the most associated TCRs and HLA-C alleles showing the fewest. In an earlier analysis of fewer than 700 of the donors, most TCR beta V segments appeared in productive rearrangements about 87% or about 30% of the time, broadly matching IMGT annotations. HLA typing was unavailable for some donors at each locus, so association tests used only the typed subset. The earlier analysis of 587 of the donors excluded some 16 rarely observed V segments, including chromosome 9 orphons, because counts were too low.

In total, over 600 healthy bone marrow donors made up the cohort. Cohort members were all nominally healthy when sampled, although unrecorded immune exposures were likely present. The donor tested CMV seropositive and was one of the 289 seropositive cohort members. Each donor provided a peripheral blood sample, and peripheral blood mononuclear cells were used for TCR beta sequencing. Genomic DNA extraction from the blood cell samples was performed with the Qiagen DNeasy Blood Extraction Kit. Counted from cysteine to phenylalanine, this CDR3 has 14 amino acids. This entry keeps only the CDR3 DNA: 42 bases, framed from base 1. A distance of 9 bases separates the germline ends of V and J, which lose 0 bases and 7 bases respectively. The germline V gene encodes CDR1 MGHRA and CDR2 YSYEKL. To prepare the library, the immunoSEQ multiplex PCR assay was applied. The multiplex PCR relied on a mix of 60 forward primers for TCR Vbeta segments and 13 reverse primers for TCR Jbeta segments. Amplification of the CDR3 region of rearranged TCR beta genes was performed with a multiplex PCR assay on genomic DNA. On the Illumina HiSeq System, the amplified TCR beta libraries were sequenced as 87-base-pair reads. On the authors' methods: A later analysis counted tens of millions of unique TCR beta chains across the 550 to 700 repertoires, and around 9.9 million of these chains were shared by at least two donors. To remove PCR and sequencing errors, raw reads were error-corrected and collapsed into unique sequences using a nearest-neighbor algorithm that merged closely related sequences. V, D and J gene segments were assigned by aligning CDR3 sequences to IMGT reference sequences. For a sequence to be retained, at least a six-nucleotide match to both a V gene segment and a J gene segment was required. Rearrangements were called productive when the CDR3 lacked stop codons and stayed in frame with V and J; all others were non-productive. Following IMGT convention, CDR3 was defined as the stretch from the second conserved V-encoded cysteine to the conserved J-encoded phenylalanine. The earlier analysis of roughly 590 of the donors excluded any sequence lacking an unambiguous match to a single V gene segment. An earlier analysis of 550 to 650 of the donors classified V segments as functional when productive rearrangements were above 56.7% and as segregating when the standard deviation between donors was above 5%. A statistical classification framework was built to diagnose cytomegalovirus status from the catalog of TCR beta chain sequences. V and J gene assignment, in a later analysis, came from comparing TCR nucleotide sequences with IMGT/GENE-DB human TR gene sequences. A later analysis assigned CDR3 sequences and most-parsimonious VDJ recombination scenarios with the TCRdist pipeline. A later analysis defined each TCR beta chain by its CDR3 amino acid sequence plus V-gene family, and excluded reads lacking a unique V-gene family. In a later analysis, around 600 highly shared, low-generation-probability nucleotide sequences were removed to address suspected cross-contamination and a sequencing artifact. A later analysis calculated a clonal expansion index for each public chain from normalized within-repertoire ranks of inferred template counts. In a later analysis, generation probabilities were computed with a VDJ recombination model fitted to out-of-frame rearrangements, and the resulting probabilities were checked against IGoR. Hypergeometric tests were used in a later analysis to score TCR-TCR, TCR-HLA and TCR-CMV co-occurrence, with a repertoire-size bias correction applied to the TCR pairs. In a later analysis, false discovery rates were estimated by permuting HLA or CMV assignments 20 times. A later analysis grouped co-occurring TCRs with DBSCAN, adding TCRdist sequence similarity when clustering within HLA-allele-positive subsets. For co-occurrence clustering, repertoires with fewer than 30,000 or more than 120,000 public chains were excluded, along with several repertoires with anomalous nucleotide sharing. The clones in this table, taken by TCRdb from immuneACCESS, are in-frame only. Not every clone is retained; where verified, under half of the shortfall comes from an unresolved V gene, and the cause of the rest is unknown. That table gives V, J and clone size, and the DNA gave D and trimming. This sample is represented by around 120,000 clones; roughly 65% of them were singletons. The ten largest clones capture approximately 9.1% of the sample.

Worth noting for this clone: No cognate antigen has been identified for it. It has no much larger one-base neighbor in the sample; base qualities were not kept.

This chain joins TRBV4-1 to TRBJ2-2; the D gene is unclear. The sequence came from a man in his forties in good health and CMV-seropositive. The specimen was PBMCs. This receptor carries the CDR3 CASSQDTLSGELFF. The nucleotides read TGCGCCAGCAGCCAAGACACTTTGAGCGGGGAGCTGTTTTTT.